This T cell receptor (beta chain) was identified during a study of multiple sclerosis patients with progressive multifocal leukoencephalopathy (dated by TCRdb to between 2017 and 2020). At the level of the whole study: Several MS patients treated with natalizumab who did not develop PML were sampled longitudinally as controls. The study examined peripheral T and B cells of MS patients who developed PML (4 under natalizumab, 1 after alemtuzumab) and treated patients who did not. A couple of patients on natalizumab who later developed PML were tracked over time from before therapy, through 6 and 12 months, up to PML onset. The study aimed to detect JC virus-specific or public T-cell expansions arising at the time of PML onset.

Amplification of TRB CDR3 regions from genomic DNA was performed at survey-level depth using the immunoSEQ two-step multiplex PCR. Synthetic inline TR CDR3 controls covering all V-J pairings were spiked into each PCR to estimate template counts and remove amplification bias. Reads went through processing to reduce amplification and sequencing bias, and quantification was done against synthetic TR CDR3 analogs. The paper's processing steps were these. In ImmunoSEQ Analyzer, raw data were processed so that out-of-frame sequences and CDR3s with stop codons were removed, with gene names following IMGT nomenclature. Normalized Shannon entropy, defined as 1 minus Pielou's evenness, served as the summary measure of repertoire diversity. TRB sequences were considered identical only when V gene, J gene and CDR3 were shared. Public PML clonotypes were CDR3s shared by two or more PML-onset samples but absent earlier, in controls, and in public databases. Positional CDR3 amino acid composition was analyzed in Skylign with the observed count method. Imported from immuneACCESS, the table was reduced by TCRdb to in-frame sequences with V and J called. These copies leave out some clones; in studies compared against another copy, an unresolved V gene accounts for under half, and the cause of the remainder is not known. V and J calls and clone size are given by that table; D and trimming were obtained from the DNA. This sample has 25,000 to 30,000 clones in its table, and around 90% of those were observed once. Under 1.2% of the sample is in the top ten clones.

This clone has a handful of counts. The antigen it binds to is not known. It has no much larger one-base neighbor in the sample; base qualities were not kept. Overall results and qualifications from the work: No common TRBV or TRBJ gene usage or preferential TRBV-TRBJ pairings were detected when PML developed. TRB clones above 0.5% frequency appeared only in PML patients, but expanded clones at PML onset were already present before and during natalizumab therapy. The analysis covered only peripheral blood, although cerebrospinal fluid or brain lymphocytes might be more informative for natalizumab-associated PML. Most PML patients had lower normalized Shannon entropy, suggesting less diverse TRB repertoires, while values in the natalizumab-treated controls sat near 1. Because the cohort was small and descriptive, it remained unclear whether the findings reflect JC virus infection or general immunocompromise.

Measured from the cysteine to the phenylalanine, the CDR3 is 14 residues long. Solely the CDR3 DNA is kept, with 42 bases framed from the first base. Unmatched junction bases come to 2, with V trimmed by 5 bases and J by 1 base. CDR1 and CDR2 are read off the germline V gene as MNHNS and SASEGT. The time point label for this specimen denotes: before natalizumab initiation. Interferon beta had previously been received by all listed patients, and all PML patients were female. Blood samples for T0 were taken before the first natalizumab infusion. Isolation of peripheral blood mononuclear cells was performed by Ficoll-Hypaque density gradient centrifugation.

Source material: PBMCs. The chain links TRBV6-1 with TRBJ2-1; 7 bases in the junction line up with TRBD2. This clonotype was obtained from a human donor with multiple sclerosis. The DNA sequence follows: TGTGCCAGCAGTTCGGGGGGTTCCTACAATGAGCAGTTCTTC. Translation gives CASSSGGSYNEQFF.